These 20 T cell receptor beta chains came from one sample sequenced in a study of blood T cells in healthy people across ages (dated by TCRdb to between 2014 and 2017). Libraries were prepared through 5' RACE. The sequencer listed for this sample is Illumina HiSeq 2500. A second about 7 to 12 cycle PCR used a sample-barcoded 5' primer and a J-beta primer mix. TCRdb redid the processing of the public reads, applying fastp at Q25 and MiXCR, and retained in-frame beta chains. Merged by CDR3 protein, the rows form single entries marked with the most common genes and DNA. The sample table holds some 760,000 distinct CDR3 sequences, of which approximately 25% were seen once. Of the sample, around 9.2% falls within the top ten clones. A further study also used this sample, focusing on T cells of mothers and their children.

Specimen: blood. Receptors were obtained from a boy between 5 and 17 years old in good health.

The rearrangement joins TRBV20-1 to TRBJ2-2; perhaps TRBD2 as D (6 bases). Germline lookup yields CDR1 DFQATT and CDR2 SNEGSKA (reference sequence). CDR3 size: 13 residues. With 1 base removed from V and 3 bases from J, the gap between germline ends came to 6 bases. CDR3 coding DNA: TGCAGTGCTAGAGGCGGGGACACCGGGGAGCTGTTTTTT. This encodes CSARGGDTGELFF.

The chain couples TRBV7-2 to TRBJ2-5, with 10 positions matching TRBD1. The germline gives CDR1 SGHTA, CDR2 FQGNSA. The J segment lost 2 bases and the V segment lost 1 base, leaving 4 bases of the junction unmatched. The CDR3 is 16 amino acids. The CDR3 reads CASSLEDRGVQETQYF. Written as DNA, the CDR3 is TGTGCCAGCAGCTTAGAGGACAGGGGGGTTCAAGAGACCCAGTACTTC.

This clonotype has only a few counts. The chain uses TRBV4-2 and TRBJ2-5, with 8 bases aligning to TRBD2. From germline, CDR1 is LGHNA and CDR2 YNFKEQ. This CDR3 contains 16 residues. Trimming at V came to 4 bases and at J to 2 bases, leaving 9 bases not matched to a gene. CDR3: CASSPSVIAGQETQYF. In DNA, the CDR3 is TGTGCCAGCAGCCCCTCCGTAATAGCGGGACAAGAGACCCAGTACTTC.

This clonotype was counted many times. J is TRBJ2-5 and V is TRBV20-1, with D unclear. Germline values: CDR1 DFQATT, CDR2 SNEGSKA (reference sequence). The CDR3 loop spans 11 amino acids. V lost 3 bases and J 2 bases, leaving 4 bases between the germline ends. The DNA for the CDR3 is TGCAGTGCTAGGGGTCAAGAGACCCAGTACTTC. Its protein product is CSARGQETQYF.

The genes are TRBV29-1 and TRBJ2-1, with D perhaps TRBD2 (6 bases). This CDR3 comprises 13 residues. Trimming removed 7 bases from V and 3 bases from J, with 13 bases in between. The germline V gene encodes CDR1 SQVTM and CDR2 ANQGSEA. The CDR3 sequence is CSAWTGDYNEQFF. The CDR3 DNA reads TGCAGCGCCTGGACGGGGGACTACAATGAGCAGTTCTTC.

The chain carries TRBV6-1 and TRBJ2-3, with TRBD2 identical over 10 bases. V was clipped by 8 bases and J by 1 base; unmatched bases: 9. The CDR3 has 16 amino acids. Germline assignment: CDR1 MNHNS and CDR2 SASEGT. The CDR3 DNA is TGTGCCAGCGCCGAACTAGCGGGATTGGGCACAGATACGCAGTATTTT. It encodes CASAELAGLGTDTQYF.

The table lists this clonotype with many counts. The chain's CDR3 is CSARGQGETQYF. CDR3 nucleotides: TGCAGTGCTAGAGGTCAGGGGGAGACCCAGTACTTC. This chain joins TRBV20-1 and TRBJ2-5, with D perhaps matching TRBD1 (6 bases). There are 12 residues in the CDR3. The germline V gene has CDR1 DFQATT and CDR2 SNEGSKA (reference sequence). The V gene lost 1 base and the J gene lost 5 bases, with 8 bases spanning the gap.

The rearrangement links TRBV29-1 to TRBJ2-7; 10 bases agree with TRBD2. In germline, CDR1 is SQVTM, CDR2 ANQGSEA. The junction had 6 bases not matched to a gene; V was cut back by 2 bases and J by 2 bases. This CDR3 comprises 15 residues. CDR3 in DNA: TGCAGCGTTGAATCCCCTAGCGGGAGTACCTACGAGCAGTACTTC. Translation gives CSVESPSGSTYEQYF.

The rearrangement uses TRBV20-1 and TRBJ1-1, with D tentatively TRBD1 (5 bases). V lost 5 bases and J lost 0, with 13 bases in between. This CDR3 has 14 amino acids. Germline values: CDR1 DFQATT, CDR2 SNEGSKA (reference sequence). The CDR3 region is CSAPQAGMNTEAFF. CDR3 DNA sequence: TGCAGTGCTCCCCAGGCAGGGATGAACACTGAAGCTTTCTTT.

This clonotype has more than one count but fewer than ten. The rearrangement links TRBV9 to TRBJ1-2; perhaps TRBD1 as D (6 bases). The CDR3 loop spans 12 amino acids. The V end was cut by 6 bases, the J end by 5 bases, with 11 bases between. Germline lookup yields CDR1 SGDLS and CDR2 YYNGEE. The CDR3 nucleotides are TGTGCCAGCACAGGACAGAGATATGGCTACACCTTC. This sequence encodes CASTGQRYGYTF.

This clonotype was observed a handful of times. The V and J genes are TRBV20-1 and TRBJ1-1, with D perhaps TRBD1 (5 bases). Germline-derived CDR1 and CDR2 are DFQATT and SNEGSKA (reference sequence). The CDR3 is 16 residues long. Trimming left V 2 bases short and J 3 bases short, with 19 bases between. The DNA of the CDR3 is TGCAGTGCTAGAAGCGGACGGGGCCGCCAGCACACTGAAGCTTTCTTT. Protein product: CSARSGRGRQHTEAFF.

The chain combines TRBV20-1 with TRBJ2-5; 9 bases fit TRBD1. The V and J ends lost 0 bases and 4 bases, in that order; junction bases with no gene match: 6. CDR3 size: 15 residues. Germline lookup yields CDR1 DFQATT and CDR2 SNEGSKA (reference sequence). CDR3 DNA sequence: TGCAGTGCTAGAGATCAAGGGACAGGGAGAGAGACCCAGTACTTC. Protein sequence: CSARDQGTGRETQYF.

This clonotype was detected a few times. The CDR3 region is CASSQAGLAGDYEQYF. The CDR3 DNA sequence: TGTGCCAGCAGCCAAGCGGGACTAGCGGGAGACTACGAGCAGTACTTC. The chain has TRBV3-1 and TRBJ2-7; 14 bases fit TRBD2. Germline CDR1 and CDR2: LGHDT and YNNKEL (reference sequence). V was clipped by 1 base and J by 3 bases; unmatched bases: 2. The CDR3 sequence is 16 residues long.

In its sample, this clonotype was seen many times. The gene calls are TRBV7-2 and TRBJ2-7; perhaps D is TRBD1 or TRBD2 (5 bases each). V was cut by 1 base and J by 3 bases, with 10 bases left in between. There are 14 residues in the CDR3. Germline values: CDR1 SGHTA, CDR2 FQGNSA. The CDR3: CASSLVGRDYEQYF. In DNA, the CDR3 is TGTGCCAGCAGCTTAGTGGGACGGGACTACGAGCAGTACTTC. Using reference TRBV7-2 and TRBJ2-7 for the parts outside the CDR3, the full variable domain is GAGVSQSPSNKVTEKGKDVELRCDPISGHTALYWYRQSLGQGLEFLIYFQGNSAPDKSGLPSDRFSAERTGGSVSTLTIQRTQQEDSAVYLCASSLVGRDYEQYFGPGTRLTVT.

This clonotype occurred once. CDR3 bases: TGTGCCAGCAGCCCAGCGCCGGGGGATTACGAGCAGTACTTC. This sequence encodes CASSPAPGDYEQYF. The V gene is TRBV7-6, the J gene TRBJ2-7, with a weak D call TRBD2 (6 bases). The V end was cut by 5 bases, the J end by 4 bases, with 15 bases between. CDR3 length equals 14 residues. CDR1 and CDR2 (germline): SGHVS, FNYEAQ. The full variable domain, its missing parts supplied by reference TRBV7-6 and TRBJ2-7, is GAGVSQSPRYKVTKRGQDVALRCDPISGHVSLYWYRQALGQGPEFLTYFNYEAQQDKSGLPNDRFSAERPEGSISTLTIQRTEQRDSAMYRCASSPAPGDYEQYFGPGTRLTVT.

The sample holds a few counts of this clonotype. The chain recombines TRBV3-1 with TRBJ2-5; unclear D gene. Near its end, the DNA agrees better with TRBJ2-1, so the J call may be wrong. Germline CDR1 LGHDT, CDR2 YNNKEL (reference sequence). There are 15 residues in the CDR3. CDR3 amino acids: CASSQFPGNRNEQFF. The CDR3 DNA sequence: TGTGCCAGCAGCCAATTTCCGGGCAATCGTAATGAGCAGTTCTTC.

At least ten counts were recorded for this clonotype. At one end the junction does not follow the germline gene, possibly because of a read error. V gene TRBV7-7 combines with J gene TRBJ1-4; D is ambiguous. In germline, CDR1 is SSHAT, CDR2 FNYEAQ (reference sequence). CDR3 size: 13 residues. The chain's CDR3 is CASSPGTNEKLFF. CDR3 DNA: TGTGCTAGCAGCCCTGGGACTAATGAAAAACTGTTTTTT.

This chain links TRBV5-1 with TRBJ2-5, with 7 bases aligning to TRBD1. CDR1 SGHRS and CDR2 YFSETQ come from the germline V gene. The ends lost 6 bases at V and 0 bases at J; junction bases unmatched: 5. This CDR3 contains 14 residues. For the CDR3, the DNA is TGCGCCAGCACCCGGGACAGCTACCAAGAGACCCAGTACTTC. It is translated as CASTRDSYQETQYF.

This clonotype came up once. The chain couples TRBV7-2 to TRBJ2-1; D gene unclear. The CDR3 runs 15 residues. V lost 2 bases and J lost 4, with 12 bases in between. Germline CDR1 SGHTA, CDR2 FQGNSA. CDR3 sequence (DNA): TGTGCCAGCAGCTTAAGTTGGTCTGGGTACAATGAGCAGTTCTTC. Its translation: CASSLSWSGYNEQFF.

There are many counts of this clonotype. The chain links TRBV19 to TRBJ1-3, with TRBD1 as a possible D gene (6 bases). This CDR3 comprises 16 residues. V lost 0 bases to trimming and J lost 9 bases, with 18 bases between them. From germline, CDR1 is LNHDA and CDR2 SQIVND (reference sequence). CDR3 DNA sequence: TGTGCCAGTAGTATAGAAGGGGGACCCGGAGTGAGCACCATATATTTT. Translating it yields CASSIEGGPGVSTIYF.